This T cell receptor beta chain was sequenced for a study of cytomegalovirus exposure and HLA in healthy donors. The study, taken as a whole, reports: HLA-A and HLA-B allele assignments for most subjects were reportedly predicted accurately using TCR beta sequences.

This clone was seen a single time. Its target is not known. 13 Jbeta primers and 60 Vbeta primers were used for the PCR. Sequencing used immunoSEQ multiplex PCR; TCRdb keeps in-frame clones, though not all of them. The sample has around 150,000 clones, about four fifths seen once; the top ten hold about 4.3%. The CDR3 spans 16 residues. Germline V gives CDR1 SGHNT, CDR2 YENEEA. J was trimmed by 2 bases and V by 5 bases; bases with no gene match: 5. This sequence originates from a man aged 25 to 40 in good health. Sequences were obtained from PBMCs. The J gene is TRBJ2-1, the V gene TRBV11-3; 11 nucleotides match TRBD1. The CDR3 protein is CASSGTGGIPYNEQFF. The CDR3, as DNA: TGTGCCAGCAGCGGGACAGGGGGGATCCCCTACAATGAGCAGTTCTTC.